This T cell receptor (beta chain) was recovered during a study of cytomegalovirus exposure and HLA in healthy donors. Whole-study results and caveats: Despite most TCR sequences being rare, some public TCRs occurred in many donors. Roughly 170 TCR beta chains were listed as cytomegalovirus-associated. As was reported, the classifier diagnosed cytomegalovirus status with high specificity and sensitivity.

With respect to this clone: Its antigen is still unknown.

The donors were members of the validation cohort comprising about 130 subjects, separate from the roughly 640-subject first cohort. Germline V gene lookup returns CDR1 MNHEY and CDR2 SVGAGI. The V end was cut by 6 bases, the J end by 5 bases, with 19 bases between. The length of the CDR3 is 15 residues. TCRdb's copy holds only in-frame clones and misses some; the assay was immunoSEQ multiplex PCR. The data contain around 50,000 clones, over 85% of them singletons. This TCR was sampled from a woman between 18 and 29 years old in good health and CMV-seronegative. V and J are TRBV6-5 and TRBJ2-5; D is possibly TRBD2 (6 bases). Sequencing input: PBMCs. CDR3 coding DNA: TGTGCCAGCAGCAGAGTGACTCCGGGAGTCGAGACCCAGTACTTC. Translated: CASSRVTPGVETQYF.